This entry is about one TCR beta chain. Its antigen has not been determined. No much larger clone is present one base from it, and per-base qualities are unavailable. The entry originates in a study of Ad26.COV2.S vaccination and SARS-CoV-2 variants (dated by TCRdb to the early 2020s). About the study as a whole: Donors in the vaccine arm were drawn from COV1001, a multicentre, randomized, double-blind, placebo-controlled phase I-IIa trial testing Ad26.COV2.S in healthy adults. Ad26.COV2.S was administered intramuscularly at 5 x 10^10 or 1 x 10^11 viral particles, either as a single shot or as two shots given 56 days apart. A total of 32 samples were included in the TCR-sequenced set, comprising roughly 20 Ad26.COV2.S vaccine recipients, 5 placebo recipients and 8 SARS-CoV-2 convalescent individuals. Investigators did not know the trial group allocation while performing experiments and assessing outcomes. Sequencing of the TCRbeta repertoire served to evaluate the specificity and breadth of SARS-CoV-2-reactive T cell receptors following Ad26.COV2.S vaccination. Participants in the trial were split at random into five groups of five each, receiving low-dose or high-dose Ad26.COV2.S once or twice, or else placebo on both occasions.

Explained via the paper, the treatment or condition label denotes: about 20 received Ad26.COV2.S at low or high dose, single or two shots; a few received placebo; per-sample allocation not given. For vaccine and placebo recipients, repertoires were sequenced using samples collected on day 63 after the first injection. Between 29 July and 7 August 2020, Cohort 1b enrolled about two dozen adults aged 18-55 years at one site in Boston, USA. Ad26.COV2.S was a replication-incompetent adenovirus type 26 vector that expressed a prefusion-stabilized SARS-CoV-2 spike protein derived from the original Wuhan strain. What the authors observed across the whole study: Ad26.COV2.S recipients had higher spike-specific TCR breadth than placebo recipients (P = 0.0014). The study was not powered for comparison of responses between vaccine doses or regimens. After vaccination, spike-specific CD8+ and CD4+ T cell responses were reported to show substantial breadth. Comparable non-spike TCR breadth was observed between vaccine and placebo recipients, consistent with only spike being contained in the vaccine. The authors noted that total T cell responses may have been underestimated by the TCR breadth and depth analyses.

The immunoSEQ Assay was used to sequence TCRbeta CDR3 regions. After extraction, genomic DNA underwent amplification by bias-controlled multiplex PCR, followed by high-throughput sequencing. Concerning the study's data processing: To quantify the absolute abundance of each unique TCRbeta CDR3 region, sequences were collapsed and filtered. T cell fraction was estimated by normalizing TCRbeta template counts to usable DNA, which was measured by amplifying reference genes present in all nucleated cells. Repertoire TCRs were annotated as SARS-CoV-2-specific when V gene, CDR3 amino acid sequence and J gene were exactly matched to a known reactive TCR set. MIRA supplied the reference SARS-CoV-2 TCR set, which was filtered for enrichment in COVID-19-positive ImmuneCODE repertoires so that public or cross-reactive TCRs were removed. Using the MIRA antigens, annotated TCRs were further analysed by specific ORF or by position within an ORF. Depth was the summed frequency of annotated unique rearrangements, while breadth was defined as annotated unique rearrangements over total unique productive rearrangements. Two-sided Wilcoxon rank-sum tests were used to compare TCR breadth between groups. Not all clones reach the TCRdb copy of this immuneACCESS table, which keeps in-frame sequences only. Checked studies attribute under half of the gap to unresolved V genes and leave the rest unexplained. V and J calls and clone size are as listed in that table; D and trimming were resolved from the DNA. This sample gives a few hundred thousand clones in total; roughly 88% of them show up just once. The ten biggest clones cover about 4.4% of the sample.

Reading the germline V gene (reference sequence) gives CDR1 LNHDA and CDR2 SQIVND. The CDR3 numbers 14 residues from cysteine through phenylalanine. The entry retains the CDR3 DNA only, 42 bases that are in frame from base 1. V loses 3 bases at its end and J loses 6 bases; junction bases beyond the gene matches: 1. Sequences were derived from peripheral blood, sampled in a trial of Ad26.COV2.S vaccine versus placebo. The receptor was isolated from a person aged 18-65 years who received the Ad26.COV2.S COVID-19 vaccine or a placebo. Recombination linked TRBV19 to TRBJ2-1, with 11 middle bases fitting TRBD2. The nucleotides are TGTGCCAGTAGTATTGGACTAGCGGGCAATGAGCAGTTCTTC. Its protein is CASSIGLAGNEQFF.